This T cell receptor beta chain came from a study of technical replicates of blood from a handful of donors. Libraries were prepared by immunoSEQ multiplex PCR; TCRdb keeps only in-frame clonotypes and omits some of them. The sample has roughly 70,000 clones, almost 95% seen once; the top ten hold 0.35% to 0.45%. Sequencing used T cells isolated from PBMCs. The clonotype originates from a human donor in good health.

This CDR3 is CASSPGQIYSNQPQHF. The CDR3, as DNA: TGTGCCAGCAGCCCGGGACAGATTTATAGCAATCAGCCCCAGCATTTT. This rearrangement joins TRBV7-8 to TRBJ1-5, with 7 bases identical to TRBD1. The CDR3 covers 16 residues. Germline-derived CDR1 and CDR2 are SGHVS and FQNEAQ. After removal of 5 bases from V and 0 bases from J, the junction contained 7 bases not matched to a gene.